The rows below give T cell receptor beta chains drawn from one sample of a study of blood T cell repertoires in COVID-19. Sequencing was performed with immunoSEQ multiplex PCR; in TCRdb, only in-frame clones are kept and a portion is missing. The sample has over 100,000 clones, 70% to 80% seen once. Sequencing was carried out using peripheral blood. The source is an elderly woman with acute or convalescent COVID-19. Each CDR3 is given with its conserved first and last residue. The D gene is left open where the match is weak. A row's size may be missing; if present it is once, few, many or a size class.

clone_size d_call j_call v_call cdr3_nt cdr3_aa
- TRBD2 TRBJ2-5 TRBV15 TGTGCCACCAGCAGAGAAGTGGCTAGCGGGAGCCAAGAGACCCAGTACTTC CATSREVASGSQETQYF
- - TRBJ1-1 TRBV7-9 TGTGCCAGCAGCTTGGGCAGGGAGGGGACTGAAGCTTTCTTT CASSLGREGTEAFF
- TRBD1 TRBJ2-2 TRBV5-1 TGCGCCAGCAGCTTGAGTGGGGGGACAGGTACCGGGGAGCTGTTTTTT CASSLSGGTGTGELFF
- TRBD2 TRBJ2-7 TRBV2 TGTGCCAGCAGTGAGGGGGACTATAGAGTCGGCGAGCAGTACTTC CASSEGDYRVGEQYF
- - TRBJ1-3 TRBV18 TGTGCCAGCTCACCAGAGGGCTCTGGAAACACCATATATTTT CASSPEGSGNTIYF
- - TRBJ2-2 TRBV27 TGTGCCAGCAGTTTACGCGGAACGAACACCGGGGAGCTGTTTTTT CASSLRGTNTGELFF
once - TRBJ2-3 TRBV6-5 TGTGCCAGCAGTTACAGACTAGGGGGCACAGATACGCAGTATTTT CASSYRLGGTDTQYF
- TRBD1 TRBJ1-5 TRBV6-5 TGTGCCAGCAGTTACTCAGAGACAGGGGACGGTCAGCCCCAGCATTTT CASSYSETGDGQPQHF
few TRBD2 TRBJ2-5 TRBV7-3 TGTGCCAGCAGCTTACTGGGCGGGGGGACCCAAGAGACCCAGTACTTC CASSLLGGGTQETQYF
- - TRBJ2-4 TRBV28 TGTGCCAGCAATGGAGGGAGGAGAAACATTCAGTACTTC CASNGGRRNIQYF
- TRBD1 TRBJ1-4 TRBV18 TGTGCCAGCTCACCAACCGGGACAGGGAATGAAAAACTGTTTTTT CASSPTGTGNEKLFF
- TRBD2 TRBJ2-3 TRBV6-5 TGTGCCAGCAGTTCGACTAGCGGGGGGGCCACAGATACGCAGTATTTT CASSSTSGGATDTQYF
- - TRBJ1-2 TRBV2 TGTGCCAGCAGGGAACAGGCATCATATGGCTACACCTTC CASREQASYGYTF
once - TRBJ2-3 TRBV7-2 TGTGCCAGCAGCTTAGTGAGTAGCGTCACAGATACGCAGTATTTT CASSLVSSVTDTQYF
- TRBD1 TRBJ1-1 TRBV29-1 TGCAGCGTTGCCGGGACAGGGGACGATGAAGCTTTCTTT CSVAGTGDDEAFF
- - TRBJ1-2 TRBV28 TGTGCCAGCAGGTTCGAGGCGGTACGGGGTGGCTACACCTTC CASRFEAVRGGYTF
- - TRBJ1-3 TRBV6-5 TGTGCCAGCAGTTTCCCCACTGAGAGCTCTGGAAACACCATATATTTT CASSFPTESSGNTIYF
few - TRBJ2-7 TRBV12-3/TRBV12-4 TGTGCCAGCACCGCTAGTTTGGTTGAGCAGTACTTC CASTASLVEQYF
- - TRBJ2-2 TRBV30 TGTGCCTGGAGTAAACAGGGCCACACCGGGGAGCTGTTTTTT CAWSKQGHTGELFF
- - TRBJ1-1 TRBV3-1/TRBV3-2 TGTGCCAGCAGCCCATTCTCAGGGTTGGGCACTGAAGCTTTCTTT CASSPFSGLGTEAFF
- TRBD2 TRBJ2-1 TRBV3-1/TRBV3-2 TGTGCCAGCAGCCCACGGGTAGCGGGATTGGATGAGCAGTTCTTC CASSPRVAGLDEQFF
- - TRBJ1-1 TRBV10-3 TGTGCCATCAGGGACGGGATGGGGACTGAAGCTTTCTTT CAIRDGMGTEAFF
- TRBD2 TRBJ2-2 TRBV4-3 TGCGCCAGCAGCCAAGATCTAGGGGTGGGAGGGCCGGTCACCGGGGAGCTGTTTTTT CASSQDLGVGGPVTGELFF
once - TRBJ1-4 TRBV5-6 TGTGCCAGCAGCTTGGCGATGGGGGCTGGAACTAATGAAAAACTGTTTTTT CASSLAMGAGTNEKLFF
- TRBD2 TRBJ2-7 TRBV7-8 TGTGCCAGCAGCTTAGAGACTGGGGGGGTGTTAATCCACGAGCAGTACTTC CASSLETGGVLIHEQYF
- TRBD2 TRBJ2-7 TRBV5-1 TGCGCCAGCAGCACAGGACTAGCGGGATCCTACGAGCAGTACTTC CASSTGLAGSYEQYF
- - TRBJ1-2 TRBV10-2 TGCGCCAGCGGTTCAAATAGGGGCTATGGCTACACCTTC CASGSNRGYGYTF
- - TRBJ2-1 TRBV11-3 TGTGCCAGCAGCCCGACCGGGGTTGAGCAGTTCTTC CASSPTGVEQFF
- TRBD1 TRBJ2-1 TRBV24-1 TGTGCCACCAGTGATTCCCCGGGACAGGGTTCGGGGCCAAATGAGCAGTTCTTC CATSDSPGQGSGPNEQFF
few - TRBJ2-3 TRBV28 TGTGCCAGCAGCATACAGGGAAGGGGTAGCGCAGATACGCAGTATTTT CASSIQGRGSADTQYF
- TRBD2 TRBJ2-5 TRBV7-2 TGTGCCAGCAGCTTAGGGGTTAGCGGGAGCGGAGAGACCCAGTACTTC CASSLGVSGSGETQYF
- TRBD1 TRBJ1-2 TRBV4-3 TGCGCCAGCAGCCAAGGCGGGACAGGGTATAACTATGGCTACACCTTC CASSQGGTGYNYGYTF
- - TRBJ2-1 TRBV19 TGTGCCAGTAGTATAGCGCGCTCCCTGGCCTACAATGAGCAGTTCTTC CASSIARSLAYNEQFF
once - TRBJ2-1 TRBV3-1/TRBV3-2 TGTGCCAGCAGCCAGGGCCTTTTGGCCATTGAGCAGTTCTTC CASSQGLLAIEQFF
- - TRBJ1-2 TRBV19 TGTGCCAGTAGTATAGACAGGGAAGACGGCTACACCTTC CASSIDREDGYTF
- TRBD1 TRBJ2-5 TRBV29-1 TGCAGCGGGCAGGGGGCCGAAGAGACCCAGTACTTC CSGQGAEETQYF
- TRBD2 TRBJ2-1 TRBV9 TGTGCCAGCAGCTTTACTAGCGGGATATACAATGAGCAGTTCTTC CASSFTSGIYNEQFF
- - TRBJ1-5 TRBV30 TGTGCCTGGAGTACCCTCGTTCGGGGGGGCAATCAGCCCCAGCATTTT CAWSTLVRGGNQPQHF
once - TRBJ1-1 TRBV7-9 TGTGCCAGCAGCCTTCCCCCCTCCGGGAGTCATGCTGAAGCTTTCTTT CASSLPPSGSHAEAFF
few - TRBJ1-2 TRBV6-5 TGTGCCAGCAGCCGGGAGGCCAGAGCTTATGGCTACACCTTC CASSREARAYGYTF
- - TRBJ1-4 TRBV6-2/TRBV6-3 TGTGCCAGCAGCGACCGGGGGGGGACGGAAAAACTGTTTTTT CASSDRGGTEKLFF
- - TRBJ1-2 TRBV7-8 TGTGCCAGCAGCTTAGCCCCCAGGGAGGGAGGCTACACCTTC CASSLAPREGGYTF
- - TRBJ2-7 TRBV11-2 TGTGCCAGCAGCTTAAGCACAGGGCGGAACGAGCAGTACTTC CASSLSTGRNEQYF
few - TRBJ1-1 TRBV18 TGTGCCAGCTCACCAAATAGCGGGGGCTCTAGGACTGAAGCTTTCTTT CASSPNSGGSRTEAFF
- - TRBJ1-4 TRBV5-6 TGTGCCAGCACCGGACAGCCCGGTGAAAAACTGTTTTTT CASTGQPGEKLFF
- - TRBJ2-3 TRBV19 TGTGCCAGTAGTATAAAAGCTCTCCGGCGGGATACGCAGTATTTT CASSIKALRRDTQYF
- - TRBJ1-3 TRBV12-3/TRBV12-4 TGTGCCAGCAGTTTAGTAGCCGAAGACACCATATATTTT CASSLVAEDTIYF
- - TRBJ1-4 TRBV7-2 TGTGCCAGCAGCTTATGGGGGGGGGAAAAACTGTTTTTT CASSLWGGEKLFF
few TRBD1 TRBJ1-1 TRBV7-2 TGTGCCAGCAGCACCGGACAGGGGCTCGCTGAAGCTTTCTTT CASSTGQGLAEAFF
- - TRBJ1-6 TRBV5-1 TGCGCCAGCAGCTCTATCGCCAGGGATTCACCCCTCCACTTT CASSSIARDSPLHF
- - TRBJ1-2 TRBV28 TGTGCCAGCGCTTTTTCGGGGGTGCGCTATGGCTACACCTTC CASAFSGVRYGYTF
- TRBD2 TRBJ2-3 TRBV29-1 TGCAGCGTTCGGACTAGCGGGACGTATACGCAGTATTTT CSVRTSGTYTQYF
- - TRBJ2-5 TRBV3-1/TRBV3-2 TGTGCCAGCAGCCAAGATGCGAGGCTAGTGGAGACCCAGTACTTC CASSQDARLVETQYF